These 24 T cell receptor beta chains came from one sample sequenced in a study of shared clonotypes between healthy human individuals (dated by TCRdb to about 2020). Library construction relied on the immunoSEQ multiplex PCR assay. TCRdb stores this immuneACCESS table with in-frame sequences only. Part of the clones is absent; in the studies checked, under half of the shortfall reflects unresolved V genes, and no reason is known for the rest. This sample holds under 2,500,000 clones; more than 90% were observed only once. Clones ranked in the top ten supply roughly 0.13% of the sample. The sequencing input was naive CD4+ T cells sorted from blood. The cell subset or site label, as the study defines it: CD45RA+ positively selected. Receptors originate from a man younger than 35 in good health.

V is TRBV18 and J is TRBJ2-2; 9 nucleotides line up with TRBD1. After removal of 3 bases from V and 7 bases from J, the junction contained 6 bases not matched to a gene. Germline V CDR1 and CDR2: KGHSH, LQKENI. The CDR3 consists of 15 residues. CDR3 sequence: CASSPGTGTDGELFF. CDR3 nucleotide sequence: TGTGCCAGCTCACCTGGGACAGGGACCGACGGGGAGCTGTTTTTT.

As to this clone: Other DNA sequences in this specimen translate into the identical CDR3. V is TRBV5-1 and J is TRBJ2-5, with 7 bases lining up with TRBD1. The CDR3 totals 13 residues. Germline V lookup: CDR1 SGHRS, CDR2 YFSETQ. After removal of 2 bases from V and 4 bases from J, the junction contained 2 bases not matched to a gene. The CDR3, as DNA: TGCGCCAGCAGCTTACCAGGGGGAGAGACCCAGTACTTC. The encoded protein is CASSLPGGETQYF.

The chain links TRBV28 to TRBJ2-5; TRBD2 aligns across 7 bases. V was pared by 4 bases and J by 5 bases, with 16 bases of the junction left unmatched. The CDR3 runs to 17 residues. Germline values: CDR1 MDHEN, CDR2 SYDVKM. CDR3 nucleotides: TGTGCCAGCAGTTCCTCGGCAGGTGGGGAGGGGATCGAGACCCAGTACTTC. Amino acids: CASSSSAGGEGIETQYF.

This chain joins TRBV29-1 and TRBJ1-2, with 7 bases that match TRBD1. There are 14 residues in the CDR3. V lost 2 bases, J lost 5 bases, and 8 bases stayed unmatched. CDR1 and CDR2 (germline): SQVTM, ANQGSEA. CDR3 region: CSVEPPGQRYGYTF. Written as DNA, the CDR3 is TGCAGCGTTGAACCCCCGGGACAGAGGTATGGCTACACCTTC.

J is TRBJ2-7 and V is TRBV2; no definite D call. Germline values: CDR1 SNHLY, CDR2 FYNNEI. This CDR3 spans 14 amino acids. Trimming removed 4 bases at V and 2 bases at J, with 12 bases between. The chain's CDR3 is CASSAMHSTYEQYF. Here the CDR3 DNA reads TGTGCCAGCAGTGCCATGCACAGTACCTACGAGCAGTACTTC. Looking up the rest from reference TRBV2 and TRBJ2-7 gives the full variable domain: EPEVTQTPSHQVTQMGQEVILRCVPISNHLYFYWYRQILGQKVEFLVSFYNNEISEKSEIFDDQFSVERPDGSNFTLKIRSTKLEDSAMYFCASSAMHSTYEQYFGPGTRLTVT.

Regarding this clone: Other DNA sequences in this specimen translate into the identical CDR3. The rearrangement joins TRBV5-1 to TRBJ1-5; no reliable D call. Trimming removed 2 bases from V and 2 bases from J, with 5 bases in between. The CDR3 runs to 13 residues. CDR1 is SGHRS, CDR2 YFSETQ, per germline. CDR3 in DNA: TGCGCCAGCAGCTTCTCGGGCAATCAGCCCCAGCATTTT. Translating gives CASSFSGNQPQHF.

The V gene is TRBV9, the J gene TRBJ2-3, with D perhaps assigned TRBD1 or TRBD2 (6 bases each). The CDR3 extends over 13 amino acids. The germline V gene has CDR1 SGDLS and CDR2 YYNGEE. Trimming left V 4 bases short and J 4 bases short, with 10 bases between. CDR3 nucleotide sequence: TGTGCCAGCAGCAAGGGGGGCGCAGATACGCAGTATTTT. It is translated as CASSKGGADTQYF.

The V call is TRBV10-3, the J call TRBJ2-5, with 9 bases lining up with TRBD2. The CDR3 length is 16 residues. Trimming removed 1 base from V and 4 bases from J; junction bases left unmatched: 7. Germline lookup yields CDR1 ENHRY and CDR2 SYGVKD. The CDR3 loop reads CAISEFQRGAGETQYF. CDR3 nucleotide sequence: TGTGCCATCAGTGAGTTTCAGCGGGGGGCTGGAGAGACCCAGTACTTC.

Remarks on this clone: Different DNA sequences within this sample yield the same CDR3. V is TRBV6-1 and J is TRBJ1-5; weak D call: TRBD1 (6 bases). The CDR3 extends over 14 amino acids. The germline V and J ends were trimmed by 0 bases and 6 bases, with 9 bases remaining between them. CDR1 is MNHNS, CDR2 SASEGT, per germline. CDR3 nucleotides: TGTGCCAGCAGTGAAGCGTTAGGGGGTCAGCCCCAGCATTTT. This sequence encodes CASSEALGGQPQHF.

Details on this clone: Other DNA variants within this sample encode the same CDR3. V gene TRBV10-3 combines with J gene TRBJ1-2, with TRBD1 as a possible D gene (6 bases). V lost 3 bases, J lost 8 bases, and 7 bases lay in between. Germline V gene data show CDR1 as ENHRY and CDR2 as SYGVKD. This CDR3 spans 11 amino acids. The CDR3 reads CAISEGGGYTF. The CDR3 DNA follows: TGTGCCATCAGTGAAGGGGGGGGCTACACCTTC.

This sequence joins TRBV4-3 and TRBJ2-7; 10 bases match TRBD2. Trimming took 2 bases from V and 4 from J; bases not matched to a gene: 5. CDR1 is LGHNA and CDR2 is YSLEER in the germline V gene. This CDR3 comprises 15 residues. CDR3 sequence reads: CASSQRIAGGYEQYF. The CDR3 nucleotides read TGCGCCAGCAGCCAACGAATAGCGGGAGGATACGAGCAGTACTTC.

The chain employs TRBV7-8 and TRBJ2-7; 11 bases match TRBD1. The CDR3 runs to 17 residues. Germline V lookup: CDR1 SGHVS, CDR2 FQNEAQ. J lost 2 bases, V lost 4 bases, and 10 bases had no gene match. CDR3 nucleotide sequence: TGTGCCAGCAGCTCAGAGGGTCGGGACAGGGGGACCTACGAGCAGTACTTC. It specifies CASSSEGRDRGTYEQYF.

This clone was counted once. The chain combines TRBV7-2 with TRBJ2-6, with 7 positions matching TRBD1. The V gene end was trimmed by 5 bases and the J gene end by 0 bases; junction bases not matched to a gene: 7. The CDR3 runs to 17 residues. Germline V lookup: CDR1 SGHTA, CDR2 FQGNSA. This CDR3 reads CASSRRDSGSGANVLTF. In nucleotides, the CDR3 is TGTGCCAGCAGCCGACGGGACAGTGGCTCTGGGGCCAACGTCCTGACTTTC.

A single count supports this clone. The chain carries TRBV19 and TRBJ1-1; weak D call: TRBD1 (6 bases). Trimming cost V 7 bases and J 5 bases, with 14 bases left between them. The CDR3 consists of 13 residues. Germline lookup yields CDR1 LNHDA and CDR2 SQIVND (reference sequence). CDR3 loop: CASTEGGRTEAFF. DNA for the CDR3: TGTGCCAGTACCGAGGGGGGCCGGACTGAAGCTTTCTTT.

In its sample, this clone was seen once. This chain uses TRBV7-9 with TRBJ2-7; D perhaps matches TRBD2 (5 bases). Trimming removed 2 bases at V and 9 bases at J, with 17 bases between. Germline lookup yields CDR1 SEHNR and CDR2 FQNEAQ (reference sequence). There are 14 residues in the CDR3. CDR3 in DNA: TGTGCCAGCAGCTTACCGTATGAGACCCGGGGGCAGTACTTC. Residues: CASSLPYETRGQYF.

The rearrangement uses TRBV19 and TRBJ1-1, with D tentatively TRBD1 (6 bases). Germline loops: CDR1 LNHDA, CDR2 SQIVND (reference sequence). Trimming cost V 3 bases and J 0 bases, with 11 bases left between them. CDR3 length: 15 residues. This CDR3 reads CASSILQGLNTEAFF. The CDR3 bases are TGTGCCAGTAGTATCCTACAGGGATTGAACACTGAAGCTTTCTTT.

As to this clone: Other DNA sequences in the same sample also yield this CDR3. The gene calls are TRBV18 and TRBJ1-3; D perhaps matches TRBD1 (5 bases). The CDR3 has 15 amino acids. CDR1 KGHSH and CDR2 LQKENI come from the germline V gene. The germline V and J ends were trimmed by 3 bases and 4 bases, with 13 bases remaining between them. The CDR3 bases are TGTGCCAGCTCACCGCCAGGGATATCGGGAAACACCATATATTTT. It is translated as CASSPPGISGNTIYF.

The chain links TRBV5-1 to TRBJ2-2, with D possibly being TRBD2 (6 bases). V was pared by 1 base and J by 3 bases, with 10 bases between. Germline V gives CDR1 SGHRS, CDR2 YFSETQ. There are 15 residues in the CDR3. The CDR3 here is CASSLSRRDTGELFF. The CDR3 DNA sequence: TGCGCCAGCAGCTTGTCTAGGAGGGACACCGGGGAGCTGTTTTTT.

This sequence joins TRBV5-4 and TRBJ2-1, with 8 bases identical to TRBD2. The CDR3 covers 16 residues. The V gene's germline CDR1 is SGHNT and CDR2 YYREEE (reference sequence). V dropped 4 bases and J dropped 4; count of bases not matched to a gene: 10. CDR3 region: CASSTSTQRGYNEQFF. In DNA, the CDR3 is TGTGCCAGCAGCACGAGCACCCAGCGGGGGTACAATGAGCAGTTCTTC.

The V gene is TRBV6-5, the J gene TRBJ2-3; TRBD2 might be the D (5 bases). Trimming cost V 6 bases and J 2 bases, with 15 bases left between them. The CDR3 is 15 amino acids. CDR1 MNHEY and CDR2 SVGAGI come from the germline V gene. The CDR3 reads CASRPLAGLTDTQYF. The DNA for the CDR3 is TGTGCCAGCAGACCGCTGGCAGGACTCACAGATACGCAGTATTTT.

CDR3 nucleotide sequence: TGTGCCAGCAGCCTCAGCGGGGCCTTCCCCTACAATGAGCAGTTCTTC. It specifies CASSLSGAFPYNEQFF. V is TRBV11-2 and J is TRBJ2-1; TRBD2 agrees at 7 bases. Trimming at V came to 5 bases and at J to 2 bases, leaving 9 bases not matched to a gene. The CDR3 extends over 16 amino acids. Germline CDR1 and CDR2: SGHAT and FQNNGV.

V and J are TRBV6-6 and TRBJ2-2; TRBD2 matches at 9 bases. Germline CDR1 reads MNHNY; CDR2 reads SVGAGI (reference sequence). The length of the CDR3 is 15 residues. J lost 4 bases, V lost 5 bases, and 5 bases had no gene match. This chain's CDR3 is CASSIVAGVTGELFF. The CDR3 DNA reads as TGTGCCAGCAGTATCGTAGCGGGGGTCACCGGGGAGCTGTTTTTT.

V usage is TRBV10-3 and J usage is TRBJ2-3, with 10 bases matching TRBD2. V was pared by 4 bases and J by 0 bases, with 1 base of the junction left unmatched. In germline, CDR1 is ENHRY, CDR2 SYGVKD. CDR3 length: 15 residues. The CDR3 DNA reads TGTGCCATCAGTGCGACTAGCGGGAGCACAGATACGCAGTATTTT. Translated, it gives CAISATSGSTDTQYF.

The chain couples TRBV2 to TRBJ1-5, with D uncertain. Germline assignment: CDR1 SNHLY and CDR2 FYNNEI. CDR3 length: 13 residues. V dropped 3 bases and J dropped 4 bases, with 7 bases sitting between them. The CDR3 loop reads CASSDMGNQPQHF. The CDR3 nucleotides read TGTGCCAGCAGTGATATGGGGAATCAGCCCCAGCATTTT.